The 29 T cell receptor beta chains below were found in one sample sequenced in a study of control samples from healthy donors and cancer patients. Generated by immunoSEQ multiplex PCR, the TCRdb table keeps only in-frame clones and is missing some. The table lists 150,000 to 200,000 clones, just under 95% of them singletons. Input material: blood. The receptors were sampled from a man in his late teens or twenties in good health.

This chain joins TRBV19 and TRBJ2-1; maybe TRBD1 (5 bases). CDR3 length: 12 amino acids. Germline V CDR1 and CDR2: LNHDA, SQIVND (reference sequence). Between the trimmed V and J ends, which lost 6 bases and 6 bases, there was a span of 9 bases. CDR3 sequence (DNA): TGTGCCAGTAGGCAGGGCCCCAATGAGCAGTTCTTC. It specifies CASRQGPNEQFF.

The rearrangement uses TRBV25-1 and TRBJ1-1; 10 nucleotides match TRBD1. The CDR3 contains 14 residues. The J segment lost 3 bases and the V segment lost 7 bases, leaving 5 bases of the junction unmatched. Germline V gene sequence: CDR1 MGHDK, CDR2 SYGVNS. The CDR3 spells CASTLDRGHTEAFF. Written as DNA, the CDR3 is TGTGCCAGCACCTTAGACAGGGGGCACACTGAAGCTTTCTTT.

The chain combines TRBV12-5 with TRBJ2-7; D unresolved. The CDR3 spans 13 residues. Germline CDR1 is LGHNT and CDR2 is FRNRAP. Trimming pared 1 base from V and 3 bases from J, leaving 7 bases between. In DNA, the CDR3 is TGTGCTAGTGGTTTGGGGTTAGTCTACGAGCAGTACTTC. Its translation is CASGLGLVYEQYF.

Remarks on this clone: The same CDR3 arises from other DNA sequences in this sample as well. The V and J genes are TRBV29-1 and TRBJ1-1, with 9 bases aligning to TRBD1. The trim removed 5 bases at V and 1 base at J, leaving 2 bases unmatched. The CDR3 runs 13 residues. Germline V gives CDR1 SQVTM, CDR2 ANQGSEA. CDR3: CSVQGQGNTEAFF. Written as DNA, the CDR3 is TGCAGCGTTCAGGGACAGGGGAACACTGAAGCTTTCTTT.

This chain links TRBV9 with TRBJ2-3; 8 nucleotides agree with TRBD2. Germline V gives CDR1 SGDLS, CDR2 YYNGEE. The CDR3 covers 15 residues. Trimming took 4 bases from V and 6 from J; bases not matched to a gene: 10. The CDR3 loop is CASSSQGLGLDTQYF. DNA for the CDR3: TGTGCCAGCAGCAGCCAGGGACTAGGATTGGATACGCAGTATTTT.

The rearrangement uses TRBV5-1 and TRBJ2-7; D remains ambiguous. V gave up 1 base and J gave up 0 bases, with 8 bases separating them. Germline values: CDR1 SGHRS, CDR2 YFSETQ. The CDR3 runs to 14 residues. In DNA, the CDR3 is TGCGCCAGCAGCTTGCCAGATGACTCCTACGAGCAGTACTTC. Protein product: CASSLPDDSYEQYF. Full variable domain (missing parts from reference TRBV5-1 and TRBJ2-7): KAGVTQTPRYLIKTRGQQVTLSCSPISGHRSVSWYQQTPGQGLQFLFEYFSETQRNKGNFPGRFSGRQFSNSRSEMNVSTLELGDSALYLCASSLPDDSYEQYFGPGTRLTVT.

The chain combines TRBV2 with TRBJ2-7; 9 bases match TRBD1. The CDR3 spans 12 residues. Trimming at V came to 8 bases and at J to 3 bases, leaving 2 bases not matched to a gene. Germline CDR1 and CDR2: SNHLY and FYNNEI. The CDR3 loop is CASGDRVYEQYF. CDR3 DNA sequence: TGTGCCAGCGGGGACAGGGTCTACGAGCAGTACTTC.

This sequence joins TRBV19 and TRBJ1-5; tentatively, D is TRBD1 (5 bases). The CDR3 sequence is 15 residues long. The V end lost 3 bases, the J end lost 4 bases, and 13 bases lay between the germline ends. Germline loops: CDR1 LNHDA, CDR2 SQIVND (reference sequence). CDR3 loop: CASSILAGTNQPQHF. In DNA, the CDR3 is TGTGCCAGTAGTATTTTAGCAGGGACGAATCAGCCCCAGCATTTT.

The J gene is TRBJ1-3, the V gene TRBV18; D call uncertain. The CDR3 sequence is 17 residues long. V was pared by 2 bases and J by 0 bases, with 14 bases between. The germline V gene encodes CDR1 KGHSH and CDR2 LQKENI. The CDR3 coding sequence is TGTGCCAGCTCACCAGCGGCAATGCAGAGCTCTGGAAACACCATATATTTT. Translating it yields CASSPAAMQSSGNTIYF.

The chain uses TRBV21-1 and TRBJ1-5; the listed D gene, TRBD1, was not tested against the DNA. TRBV21-1 is flagged as a pseudogene. The CDR3 covers 16 residues. In nucleotides, the CDR3 is TGTGCCAGCAGCAAAAATGACAGGGCCAGCAATCAGCCCCAGCATTTT. Translation gives CASSKNDRASNQPQHF.

The V and J genes are TRBV7-2 and TRBJ1-3, with D unresolved. Germline V gene lookup returns CDR1 SGHTA and CDR2 FQGNSA. V was shortened by 3 bases and J by 2 bases, with 5 bases between the two germline ends. The CDR3 loop spans 13 amino acids. The CDR3 DNA follows: TGTGCCAGCAGCTTTGACACTGGAAACACCATATATTTT. Translation gives CASSFDTGNTIYF. The full variable domain, with the rest looked up from reference TRBV7-2 and TRBJ1-3, is GAGVSQSPSNKVTEKGKDVELRCDPISGHTALYWYRQSLGQGLEFLIYFQGNSAPDKSGLPSDRFSAERTGGSVSTLTIQRTQQEDSAVYLCASSFDTGNTIYFGEGSWLTVV.

The V call is TRBV2, the J call TRBJ2-7; the match to TRBD2 covers 8 bases. V shed 1 base and J 2 bases; nucleotides not matched to a gene: 4. The CDR3 spans 15 residues. Germline lookup yields CDR1 SNHLY and CDR2 FYNNEI. Written as DNA, the CDR3 is TGTGCCAGCAGTGAAGTGATTAGCGGGGCCTACGAGCAGTACTTC. As protein: CASSEVISGAYEQYF. Supplemented by reference TRBV2 and TRBJ2-7, the full variable domain reads EPEVTQTPSHQVTQMGQEVILRCVPISNHLYFYWYRQILGQKVEFLVSFYNNEISEKSEIFDDQFSVERPDGSNFTLKIRSTKLEDSAMYFCASSEVISGAYEQYFGPGTRLTVT.

The rearrangement uses TRBV24-1 and TRBJ2-2; TRBD1 agrees at 10 bases. Germline-derived CDR1 and CDR2 are KGHDR and SFDVKD. The J segment lost 1 base and the V segment lost 6 bases, leaving 10 bases of the junction unmatched. The CDR3 totals 18 residues. The CDR3 loop is CATSWGQGSNQNTGELFF. The CDR3 DNA reads as TGTGCCACCAGTTGGGGACAGGGGTCAAACCAGAACACCGGGGAGCTGTTTTTT.

This chain links TRBV4-1 with TRBJ1-2, with no clear D. V shed 1 base and J shed 3 bases, with 12 bases lying between them. The CDR3 totals 15 residues. Germline CDR1 is MGHRA and CDR2 is YSYEKL. CDR3 region: CASSQVFVPHYGYTF. The CDR3 coding sequence is TGCGCCAGCAGCCAAGTCTTCGTTCCGCACTATGGCTACACCTTC.

The V call is TRBV2, the J call TRBJ2-3, with 9 bases lining up with TRBD2. After removal of 2 bases from V and 2 bases from J, the junction contained 8 bases not matched to a gene. Germline values: CDR1 SNHLY, CDR2 FYNNEI. CDR3 length: 17 amino acids. The DNA for the CDR3 is TGTGCCAGCAGTGAAATCGGTAGCGGGGGTCCCACAGATACGCAGTATTTT. Residues: CASSEIGSGGPTDTQYF.

The chain has TRBV5-1 and TRBJ2-1; TRBD1 is a possible D gene (6 bases). The CDR3 spans 13 residues. Germline CDR1 SGHRS, CDR2 YFSETQ. V was shortened by 1 base and J by 10 bases, with 12 bases between the two germline ends. CDR3: CASSLQGNREQFF. DNA for the CDR3: TGCGCCAGCAGCTTGCAGGGGAATCGAGAGCAGTTCTTC.

The rearrangement links TRBV4-1 to TRBJ1-2; D is ambiguous. The CDR3 covers 15 residues. V lost 1 base, J lost 5 bases, and 14 bases lay in between. Germline V gives CDR1 MGHRA, CDR2 YSYEKL. This CDR3 is CASSQGRSESYGYTF. The CDR3 bases are TGCGCCAGCAGCCAAGGGAGGTCAGAGAGTTATGGCTACACCTTC.

The chain links TRBV10-3 to TRBJ1-5, with 7 nucleotides matching TRBD1. Germline CDR1 is ENHRY and CDR2 is SYGVKD. CDR3 length equals 16 residues. With V trimmed by 3 bases and J by 3 bases, 8 bases remained unmatched. This chain's CDR3 is CAISDQQGSYNQPQHF. DNA for the CDR3: TGTGCCATCAGTGATCAACAGGGGTCTTACAATCAGCCCCAGCATTTT.

The CDR3 protein is CASTRGLNTDTQYF. Written as DNA, the CDR3 is TGCGCCAGCACTCGAGGACTCAACACAGATACGCAGTATTTT. V usage is TRBV10-2 and J usage is TRBJ2-3; D perhaps matches TRBD2 (5 bases). The CDR3 sequence is 14 residues long. CDR1 is WSHSY and CDR2 is SAAADI in the germline V gene. Between the trimmed V and J ends, which lost 7 bases and 2 bases, there was a span of 13 bases.

V is TRBV28 and J is TRBJ2-7, with 9 bases fitting TRBD2. The CDR3 contains 14 residues. The V gene end was trimmed by 7 bases and the J gene end by 6 bases; junction bases not matched to a gene: 10. Germline assignment: CDR1 MDHEN and CDR2 SYDVKM. The CDR3 DNA sequence: TGTGCCAGCACCCCCGGCGGGGGGGCTCGCGAGCAGTACTTC. This codes for CASTPGGGAREQYF.

The rearrangement uses TRBV5-1 and TRBJ2-2; D gene ambiguous. Between the trimmed V and J ends, which lost 0 bases and 7 bases, there was a span of 4 bases. CDR1 SGHRS and CDR2 YFSETQ come from the germline V gene. This CDR3 has 12 amino acids. The CDR3 reads CASSLEVGELFF. CDR3 sequence (DNA): TGCGCCAGCAGCTTGGAGGTCGGGGAGCTGTTTTTT. The whole variable domain, remainder taken from reference TRBV5-1 and TRBJ2-2, is KAGVTQTPRYLIKTRGQQVTLSCSPISGHRSVSWYQQTPGQGLQFLFEYFSETQRNKGNFPGRFSGRQFSNSRSEMNVSTLELGDSALYLCASSLEVGELFFGEGSRLTVL.

The chain uses TRBV21-1 and TRBJ1-1; no check of the table's D call, TRBD1, against the DNA was made. TRBV21-1 is a known pseudogene. The CDR3 consists of 18 residues. CDR3 protein: CASSKRAGQDGVKTEAFF. CDR3 in DNA: TGTGCCAGCAGCAAAAGGGCGGGACAGGATGGGGTAAAGACTGAAGCTTTCTTT.

The gene calls are TRBV6-5 and TRBJ2-7; 11 nucleotides line up with TRBD1. Germline V gene lookup returns CDR1 MNHEY and CDR2 SVGAGI. The V and J ends lost 6 bases and 5 bases, in that order; junction bases with no gene match: 6. There are 14 residues in the CDR3. The CDR3 DNA reads as TGTGCCAGCAGACACCGGGACAGGGGGAACGAGCAGTACTTC. Translated: CASRHRDRGNEQYF.

This clone was seen only once. The V call is TRBV5-1, the J call TRBJ1-6; TRBD1 matches 9 bases. The germline V gene has CDR1 SGHRS and CDR2 YFSETQ. With 0 bases clipped from V and 10 bases from J, the junction kept 8 bases outside the gene matches. This CDR3 has 16 residues. CDR3 loop: CASSLAGQGIGSPLHF. CDR3 in DNA: TGCGCCAGCAGCTTGGCCGGACAGGGGATCGGGTCACCCCTCCACTTT.

J is TRBJ2-7 and V is TRBV28, with a tentative D call TRBD2 (5 bases). Germline V gives CDR1 MDHEN, CDR2 SYDVKM. V lost 3 bases and J 4 bases, leaving 16 bases between the germline ends. CDR3 length: 15 amino acids. The CDR3 DNA follows: TGTGCCAGCAGTTTTCCGCCAGGAGAGGGATACGAGCAGTACTTC. As protein: CASSFPPGEGYEQYF.

The V call is TRBV6-2 or TRBV6-3, the J call TRBJ1-1; D not resolved. The CDR3 is made up of 14 amino acids. Germline CDR1 is MNHEY and CDR2 is SVGEGT. V lost 5 bases and J lost 1, with 11 bases in between. The DNA of the CDR3 is TGTGCCAGCAGTAGCGGACTGAGGAACACTGAAGCTTTCTTT. Translating gives CASSSGLRNTEAFF.

The CDR3 region has the DNA TGTGCCACCAGAGACAGGGGGCCCCAAGAGACCCAGTACTTC. Amino acids: CATRDRGPQETQYF. This chain connects TRBV24-1 to TRBJ2-5; 10 bases fit TRBD1. Trimming removed 7 bases from V and 1 base from J; junction bases left unmatched: 2. Germline CDR1 and CDR2: KGHDR and SFDVKD. This CDR3 contains 14 residues.

V is TRBV6-1 and J is TRBJ1-1, with D tentatively TRBD1 (5 bases). This CDR3 region has 14 residues. Trimming removed 2 bases from V and 2 bases from J, with 9 bases in between. CDR1 MNHNS and CDR2 SASEGT come from the germline V gene. CDR3 DNA: TGTGCCAGCAGTGAAATGGGGACTAACACTGAAGCTTTCTTT. It codes for CASSEMGTNTEAFF.

This clone came up a few times. J is TRBJ1-5 and V is TRBV2, with 9 bases aligning to TRBD1. V trimming: 4 bases; J trimming: 4 bases; junction bases outside the gene matches: 2. The length of the CDR3 is 14 residues. CDR1 is SNHLY, CDR2 FYNNEI, per germline. CDR3 protein: CASSVGTGNQPQHF. The DNA for the CDR3 is TGTGCCAGCAGTGTGGGGACAGGGAATCAGCCCCAGCATTTT.